This T cell receptor (delta chain) is drawn from a study of gamma-delta T cells after stem cell transplantation (TCRdb year 2016). Note on this clone: It has no known antigen specificity. Qualities for individual bases were not recorded, and no much larger clone is one base off.

V is trimmed back by 3 bases and J by 2 bases, and the junction contains 10 bases that no gene match accounts for. The germline V gene encodes CDR1 GEAIGNYY and CDR2 EKD. The CDR3 contains 16 residues, cysteine and phenylalanine counted. Left in the record is the CDR3 DNA by itself, 48 bases read in frame from the first base. Library method: RT-PCR. The sequencing machine was an Illumina MiSeq. Via CATT, TCRdb reprocessed the public reads, and rows with identical DNA were then joined. This sample gives 1,100 or so delta-chain clones in total; 15% to 20% of them show up just once. The top ten clonotypes cover 40% to 45% of the sample.

The chain is made from TRDV2 and TRDJ1; TRDD3 fits 8 bases in the junction. This TCR came from a human donor. It is not recorded whose cells these are; they may come from a transplant donor. Input material: gamma-delta T cells. In nucleotides, the sequence is TGTGCCTGTGACCCAGTGGGGGATGGGAGGACCGATAAACTCATCTTT. The translation is CACDPVGDGRTDKLIF.